These 27 T cell receptor beta chains share one sample of origin, sequenced in a study of T cells in Graves' hyperthyroidism and ophthalmopathy. RNA transcripts yielded amplified TCR beta CDR3 regions. HTBI primers were employed in a first-round RT-PCR of the TCR CDR3. Each CDR3 protein gets one entry after TCRdb re-called the multiplex PCR reads with MiXCR. Of some 500,000 distinct CDR3 sequences listed, approximately 16% are singletons. The sample consisted of blood. The receptors here all came from a woman younger than 45 with Graves' ophthalmopathy.

This clonotype appeared many times. The V gene is TRBV18, the J gene TRBJ2-7; 11 bases are shared with TRBD2. This CDR3 has 14 amino acids. Germline CDR1 is KGHSH and CDR2 is LQKENI. Germline trimming cut 3 bases from V and 2 bases from J; bases unmatched to any gene: 0. CDR3 region: CASSPGLAAYEQYF. The CDR3 region has the DNA TGTGCCAGCTCACCGGGACTAGCGGCCTACGAGCAGTACTTC.

This clonotype was recorded many times. The chain has TRBV2 and TRBJ2-1, with TRBD1 matching 8 bases. Losses at the gene ends were 6 bases for V and 6 bases for J; bases not matched to a gene: 10. CDR1 is SNHLY and CDR2 is FYNNEI in the germline V gene. The CDR3 length is 15 residues. In DNA, the CDR3 is TGTGCCAGCAGCCTCCGGACAGGGTTATCCAATGAGCAGTTCTTC. This codes for CASSLRTGLSNEQFF. Complete variable domain (other parts from reference TRBV2 and TRBJ2-1): EPEVTQTPSHQVTQMGQEVILRCVPISNHLYFYWYRQILGQKVEFLVSFYNNEISEKSEIFDDQFSVERPDGSNFTLKIRSTKLEDSAMYFCASSLRTGLSNEQFFGPGTRLTVL.

This clonotype was counted ten times or more. This sequence joins TRBV7-8 and TRBJ2-7; 8 bases agree with TRBD1. Germline CDR1 SGHVS, CDR2 FQNEAQ. V gave up 6 bases and J gave up 4 bases; unmatched junction bases: 8. The CDR3 is 14 amino acids. Here the CDR3 reads CASRVGTGSYEQYF. CDR3 sequence (DNA): TGTGCCAGCAGGGTTGGGACAGGTTCTTACGAGCAGTACTTC.

The table lists this clonotype with a few counts. The chain employs TRBV30 and TRBJ2-1; 10 nucleotides agree with TRBD2. The ends lost 3 bases at V and 4 bases at J; junction bases unmatched: 15. The CDR3 is 18 amino acids. The germline V gene encodes CDR1 GTSNPN and CDR2 SVGIG (reference sequence). The CDR3 is CAWSQTQKGLAEYNEQFF. CDR3 nucleotides: TGTGCCTGGAGCCAGACACAGAAAGGACTAGCGGAATACAATGAGCAGTTCTTC.

This clonotype was recorded at least ten times. V and J are TRBV3-1 and TRBJ2-4, with D possibly TRBD2 on 5 matching bases. Germline-derived CDR1 and CDR2 are LGHDT and YNNKEL (reference sequence). The V end lost 1 base, the J end lost 1 base, and 11 bases lay between the germline ends. The CDR3 has 16 amino acids. The CDR3 is CASSQAGGLAKNIQYF. The DNA of the CDR3 is TGTGCCAGCAGCCAAGCTGGCGGGTTGGCCAAAAACATTCAGTACTTC.

This clonotype was counted between two and nine times. The gene calls are TRBV25-1 and TRBJ2-2; TRBD2 matches 14 bases. V dropped 6 bases and J dropped 4; count of bases not matched to a gene: 7. Germline loops: CDR1 MGHDK, CDR2 SYGVNS. The CDR3 spans 17 residues. The CDR3 DNA follows: TGTGCCAGCAGCGGGACTAGCGGGAGCGGTATCACCGGGGAGCTGTTTTTT. This encodes CASSGTSGSGITGELFF.

This clonotype has a count of ten or more. The chain couples TRBV30 to TRBJ1-2; D is possibly TRBD1 (6 bases). With 3 bases removed from V and 7 bases from J, the gap between germline ends came to 9 bases. The CDR3 has 11 residues. Germline values: CDR1 GTSNPN, CDR2 SVGIG (reference sequence). The CDR3 sequence is CAWSETGGYTF. In DNA, the CDR3 is TGTGCCTGGAGCGAGACAGGTGGCTACACCTTC.

DNA of the CDR3: TGTGCCAGCAGCAGTCCTAGCGGGGGGAACAATGAGCAGTTCTTC. This translates into CASSSPSGGNNEQFF. The chain is built from TRBV7-9 and TRBJ2-1; 11 nucleotides match TRBD2. The CDR3 covers 15 residues. The germline CDR1 and CDR2 sequences are SEHNR and FQNEAQ (reference sequence). J was trimmed by 5 bases and V by 5 bases; bases with no gene match: 5.

In this sample, this clonotype turned up many times. This rearrangement joins TRBV3-1 to TRBJ2-1; D is undetermined. This CDR3 is built from 14 residues. V was shortened by 3 bases and J by 6 bases, with 12 bases between the two germline ends. Germline V CDR1 and CDR2: LGHDT, YNNKEL (reference sequence). The CDR3 is CASSQGQPGNEQFF. CDR3 DNA: TGTGCCAGCAGCCAGGGTCAACCGGGCAATGAGCAGTTCTTC.

There are many counts of this clonotype. The chain recombines TRBV3-1 with TRBJ1-2; D may be TRBD1 (5 bases). V lost 0 bases and J 8 bases, leaving 13 bases between the germline ends. The CDR3 extends over 14 amino acids. CDR1 is LGHDT, CDR2 YNNKEL, per germline (reference sequence). CDR3 in amino acids: CASSQDLGRDGYTF. The CDR3 DNA reads TGTGCCAGCAGCCAAGATCTAGGGAGGGACGGCTACACCTTC.

At least ten counts were recorded for this clonotype. This chain links TRBV11-1 with TRBJ2-1; 14 positions agree with TRBD2. Germline trimming cut 3 bases from V and 10 bases from J; bases unmatched to any gene: 8. Germline V CDR1 and CDR2: SGHAT, FQDESV (reference sequence). This CDR3 is 16 amino acids long. The DNA for the CDR3 is TGTGCCAGCAGCTTCCCGACTAGCGGGAGGGCCATGGAGCAGTTCTTC. Translated, it gives CASSFPTSGRAMEQFF.

V usage is TRBV28 and J usage is TRBJ2-7, with 8 bases identical to TRBD2. Germline V gene sequence: CDR1 MDHEN, CDR2 SYDVKM. After removal of 3 bases from V and 6 bases from J, the junction contained 10 bases not matched to a gene. The CDR3 covers 15 residues. This CDR3 reads CASSFLAAGASEQYF. The CDR3 bases are TGTGCCAGCAGTTTCCTCGCAGCGGGAGCGAGCGAGCAGTACTTC.

The table lists this clonotype with many counts. The chain links TRBV7-2 to TRBJ2-7; 9 bases line up with TRBD1. V was pared by 0 bases and J by 2 bases, with 2 bases of the junction left unmatched. This CDR3 is built from 15 residues. In germline, CDR1 is SGHTA, CDR2 FQGNSA. CDR3 DNA sequence: TGTGCCAGCAGCTTAGCGGGACAGGGACCCTACGAGCAGTACTTC. Its translation is CASSLAGQGPYEQYF.

This clonotype has ten or more counts. This chain links TRBV7-2 with TRBJ1-1; D not certain. Trimming took 5 bases from V and 1 from J, leaving 14 bases between them. From germline, CDR1 is SGHTA and CDR2 FQGNSA. The CDR3 covers 15 residues. The CDR3 DNA is TGTGCCAGCAGCGCTAACACGGGTGGGAACACTGAAGCTTTCTTT. It yields the protein CASSANTGGNTEAFF.

The genes are TRBV20-1 and TRBJ1-4; the D gene is possibly TRBD1 (6 bases). Trimming shortened V by 4 bases and J by 0 bases, and 9 bases separated the two germline ends. This CDR3 has 14 amino acids. Per the germline V gene, CDR1 is DFQATT and CDR2 is SNEGSKA (reference sequence). CDR3 DNA sequence: TGCAGTGCTATCTCAGGGGCAACTAATGAAAAACTGTTTTTT. It translates to CSAISGATNEKLFF.

The chain links TRBV7-2 to TRBJ1-4, with D perhaps TRBD1 (5 bases). This CDR3 contains 14 residues. CDR1 and CDR2 (germline): SGHTA, FQGNSA. Deletions cut 5 bases from V and 3 bases from J, with 10 bases between. CDR3 nucleotides: TGTGCCAGCAGCCAGAAGGGGTCTAATGAAAAACTGTTTTTT. Protein: CASSQKGSNEKLFF. The variable domain in full, with the rest retrieved from reference TRBV7-2 and TRBJ1-4, is GAGVSQSPSNKVTEKGKDVELRCDPISGHTALYWYRQSLGQGLEFLIYFQGNSAPDKSGLPSDRFSAERTGGSVSTLTIQRTQQEDSAVYLCASSQKGSNEKLFFGSGTQLSVL.

The chain has TRBV20-1 and TRBJ2-2, with TRBD1 identical over 8 bases. V lost 4 bases to trimming and J lost 6 bases; unmatched junction nucleotides: 10. CDR1 is DFQATT and CDR2 is SNEGSKA in the germline V gene (reference sequence). This CDR3 has 15 residues. This CDR3 is CSATRGLAQAGELFF. In DNA form, the CDR3 reads TGCAGTGCTACCAGGGGGCTAGCCCAGGCCGGGGAGCTGTTTTTT.

Many counts were recorded for this clonotype. This chain uses TRBV28 with TRBJ1-2; 11 positions agree with TRBD1. V lost 6 bases, J lost 3 bases, and 6 bases stayed unmatched. CDR3 length: 15 amino acids. Per germline, CDR1 MDHEN and CDR2 SYDVKM. The CDR3 loop is CASSPQGQGDYGYTF. The CDR3 region has the DNA TGTGCCAGCAGCCCTCAGGGACAGGGGGACTATGGCTACACCTTC.

There are a few counts of this clonotype. J is TRBJ2-1 and V is TRBV19; 9 bases line up with TRBD1. V lost 7 bases and J lost 4; bases outside the gene matches: 8. The CDR3 has 15 amino acids. Germline assignment: CDR1 LNHDA and CDR2 SQIVND (reference sequence). CDR3 protein: CASTRDRVGYNEQFF. The CDR3 bases are TGTGCCAGTACTCGGGACAGGGTAGGGTACAATGAGCAGTTCTTC.

For this clonotype: This may arise from a read error, as a much more abundant clone is one base away. The gene calls are TRBV20-1 and TRBJ1-2; D gene uncertain. The CDR3 contains 15 residues. Looked up from germline, CDR1 is DFQATT and CDR2 is SNEGSKA (reference sequence). The CDR3 loop reads CSTRDVRGSQEGYTF. CDR3 in DNA: TGCAGTACTAGAGATGTGAGAGGTTCCCAGGAAGGCTACACCTTC.

This chain connects TRBV10-3 to TRBJ2-2; 10 bases map to TRBD2. The V and J ends lost 6 bases and 3 bases, in that order; junction bases with no gene match: 1. The germline CDR1 and CDR2 sequences are ENHRY and SYGVKD. The length of the CDR3 is 14 residues. The CDR3 spells CAIRGLADTGELFF. CDR3 coding DNA: TGTGCCATCAGAGGACTAGCGGACACCGGGGAGCTGTTTTTT.

This clonotype was seen more than once but under ten times. The V gene is TRBV5-4, the J gene TRBJ2-5, with D tentatively TRBD1 or TRBD2 (5 bases each). The germline V gene encodes CDR1 SGHNT and CDR2 YYREEE (reference sequence). V was clipped by 4 bases and J by 5 bases, with 18 bases between them. The CDR3 has 15 residues. The CDR3 here is CASSLPGPGEETQYF. The CDR3 nucleotides read TGTGCCAGCAGCCTCCCGGGACCTGGAGAGGAGACCCAGTACTTC. Full variable domain (rest looked up from reference TRBV5-4 and TRBJ2-5): ETGVTQSPTHLIKTRGQQVTLRCSSQSGHNTVSWYQQALGQGPQFIFQYYREEENGRGNFPPRFSGLQFPNYSSELNVNALELDDSALYLCASSLPGPGEETQYFGPGTRLLVL.

This rearrangement joins TRBV25-1 to TRBJ1-6; D not certain. Germline CDR1 is MGHDK and CDR2 is SYGVNS. The CDR3 contains 11 residues. The V end was cut by 6 bases, the J end by 6 bases, with 3 bases between. The DNA for the CDR3 is TGTGCCAGCAGAGGTAATTCACCCCTCCACTTT. It specifies CASRGNSPLHF.

This clonotype was counted ten times or more. The chain is built from TRBV15 and TRBJ1-6; D is perhaps TRBD1 (5 bases). V lost 8 bases to trimming and J lost 0 bases, with 8 bases between them. Germline lookup yields CDR1 LNHNV and CDR2 YYDKDF (reference sequence). This CDR3 has 14 amino acids. The CDR3 loop reads CATGGSSYNSPLHF. The CDR3 DNA reads TGTGCCACCGGGGGGAGCTCCTATAATTCACCCCTCCACTTT.

This clonotype has a handful of counts. The J gene is TRBJ2-7, the V gene TRBV4-3; 7 bases map to TRBD2. Germline assignment: CDR1 LGHNA and CDR2 YSLEER. V shed 0 bases and J 2 bases; nucleotides not matched to a gene: 4. The length of the CDR3 is 15 residues. The CDR3, as DNA: TGCGCCAGCAGCCAAGATTTGGGGGGGGCCTACGAGCAGTACTTC. Encoded protein: CASSQDLGGAYEQYF.

This clonotype was observed many times. The V and J genes are TRBV28 and TRBJ2-7, with 7 positions matching TRBD1. CDR1 is MDHEN, CDR2 SYDVKM, per germline. This CDR3 spans 14 amino acids. V dropped 8 bases and J dropped 3; count of bases not matched to a gene: 10. This CDR3 is CASGISGQVYEQYF. The CDR3 DNA reads as TGTGCCAGCGGGATCTCTGGACAGGTCTACGAGCAGTACTTC.

This sequence joins TRBV19 and TRBJ2-1, with D possibly called TRBD1 or TRBD2 (5 bases each). The germline V gene encodes CDR1 LNHDA and CDR2 SQIVND (reference sequence). The CDR3 contains 18 residues. V was shortened by 6 bases and J by 0 bases, with 21 bases between the two germline ends. Here the CDR3 DNA reads TGTGCCAGTAGCCTCAGGGTCGAGCCTACTAGCTCCTACAATGAGCAGTTCTTC. Protein sequence: CASSLRVEPTSSYNEQFF.